The clone carrying this T cell receptor (beta chain) has at least ten counts. Germline CDR1 is LGHDT and CDR2 is YNNKEL (reference sequence). V lost 1 base to trimming and J lost 2 bases, with 2 bases between them. The CDR3 has 12 amino acids. This sample stems from a study of low-dose radiotherapy and immunotherapy resistance in tumors. Background on the study: Every 2 weeks, cohort 1 got 0.5 Gy, reaching 6.5 Gy to the planning target volume. Patients were treated with intravenous nivolumab at 240 mg every two weeks and were also dosed with ipilimumab at 1 mg/kg every six weeks. Once cycle 1 day 1 began, patients took oral aspirin 300 mg daily for four cycles.

TRAV- and TRBV-specific primers primed first-strand cDNA, covering alpha and beta chains. Amplification of TCRs used a constant-region primer and V-primer adapter for roughly 18 PCR cycles. mRNA, after isolation, was amplified by in vitro transcription. TCRdb passed the reads through MiXCR, listing each CDR3 protein once. In the table there are more than 70,000 distinct CDR3 sequences, more than 25% of which are singletons. Noted time point: before trial treatment. Sample: PBMCs, taken before treatment. The chain joins TRBV3-1 to TRBJ1-1, with D unclear. The receptor's source is a female donor with ovarian cancer. The CDR3: CASSQANTEAFF. The CDR3 DNA sequence: TGTGCCAGCAGCCAAGCTAACACTGAAGCTTTCTTT.